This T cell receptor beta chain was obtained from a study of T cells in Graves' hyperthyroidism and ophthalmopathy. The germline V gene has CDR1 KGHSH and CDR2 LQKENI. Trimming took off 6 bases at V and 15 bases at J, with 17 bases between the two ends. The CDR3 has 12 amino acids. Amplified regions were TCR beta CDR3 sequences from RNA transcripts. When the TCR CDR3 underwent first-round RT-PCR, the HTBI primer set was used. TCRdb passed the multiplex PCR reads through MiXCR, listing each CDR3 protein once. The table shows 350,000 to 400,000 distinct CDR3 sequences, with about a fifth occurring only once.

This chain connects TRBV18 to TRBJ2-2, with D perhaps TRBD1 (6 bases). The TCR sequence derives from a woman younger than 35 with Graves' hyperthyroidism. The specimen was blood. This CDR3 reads CASSTDRDTVFF. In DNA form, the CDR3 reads TGTGCCAGCTCGACAGACCGGGACACGGTGTTTTTT.